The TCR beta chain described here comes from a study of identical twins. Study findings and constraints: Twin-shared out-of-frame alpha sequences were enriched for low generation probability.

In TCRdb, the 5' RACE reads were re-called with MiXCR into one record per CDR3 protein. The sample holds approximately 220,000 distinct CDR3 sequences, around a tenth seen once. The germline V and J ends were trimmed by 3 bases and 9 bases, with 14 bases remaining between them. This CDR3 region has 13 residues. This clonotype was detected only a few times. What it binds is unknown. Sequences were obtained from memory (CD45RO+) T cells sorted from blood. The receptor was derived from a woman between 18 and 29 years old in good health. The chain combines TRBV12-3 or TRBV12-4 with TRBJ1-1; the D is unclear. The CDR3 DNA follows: TGTGCCAGCAGTTTCCCCGGGTGGAGAAAAGCTTTCTTT. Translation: CASSFPGWRKAFF.